The rows below give T cell receptor beta chains drawn from one sample of a study of shared clonotypes between healthy human individuals. Assay used: immunoSEQ multiplex PCR; TCRdb lists only in-frame clones, some missing. The sample carries some 2 million clones, roughly 95% recorded once. The sequenced sample was naive CD8+ T cells sorted from blood. The receptors come from a man aged 18 to 30 in good health. Both conserved end residues are part of each CDR3. The D gene is left open where the match is weak. Some rows have no size entry. The others give once, few or many, or a class for an expanded clone.

D gene	clone size	V gene	J gene	CDR3 DNA	CDR3 protein
-	-	TRBV9	TRBJ1-2	TGTGCCAGCAGCTCAGGTGGGGCAGGGGGCTACACCTTC	CASSSGGAGGYTF
TRBD1	once	TRBV9	TRBJ1-4	TGTGCCAGCAGCCCACAAGGGGGACAGACTAATGAAAAACTGTTTTTT	CASSPQGGQTNEKLFF
-	-	TRBV27	TRBJ2-5	TGTGCCAGCAGCCCCCAAGGAGGGCCTCGGGGGGAGACCCAGTACTTC	CASSPQGGPRGETQYF
-	-	TRBV5-8	TRBJ2-5	TGTGCCAGCAGCGGGGGACTCCTTGATCGAGAGACCCAGTACTTC	CASSGGLLDRETQYF
-	-	TRBV19	TRBJ2-7	TGTGCCAGTTGCCGGGGCCCCGCCTACGAGCAGTACTTC	CASCRGPAYEQYF
-	-	TRBV18	TRBJ2-7	TGTGCCAGCTCACCAGGGACATGGGGGTACGAGCAGTACTTC	CASSPGTWGYEQYF
TRBD1	-	TRBV7-9	TRBJ2-2	TGTGCCACCACTCTCGGGACAGGGGGGTCGACCGGGGAGCTGTTTTTT	CATTLGTGGSTGELFF
TRBD2	-	TRBV9	TRBJ2-5	TGTGCCAGCAGCGCTGGGGGAGGGATGGAGACCCAGTACTTC	CASSAGGGMETQYF
-	-	TRBV2	TRBJ2-7	TGTGCCAGCACCCCCCGGGAAGCCTACGAGCAGTACTTC	CASTPREAYEQYF
-	-	TRBV4-3	TRBJ2-1	TGCGCCAGCAGCCAAGATGATTGGGGGCTTGAGCAGTTCTTC	CASSQDDWGLEQFF
TRBD2	-	TRBV9	TRBJ2-7	TGTGCCAGCAGCCCGGGGGCTAGCGGGAGTACCTACGAGCAGTACTTC	CASSPGASGSTYEQYF
-	-	TRBV2	TRBJ2-1	TGTGCCAGCAGTGAACTCGATGAGCAGTTCTTC	CASSELDEQFF
-	-	TRBV9	TRBJ2-7	TGTGCCAGCAGCCCTAGCGGCGGGGACAGCATGGAGCAGTACTTC	CASSPSGGDSMEQYF
TRBD1	-	TRBV14	TRBJ1-1	TGTGCCAGCAGCCAAGATCAGGGGGGCTCTGAAGCTTTCTTT	CASSQDQGGSEAFF
-	few	TRBV5-1	TRBJ1-5	TGCGCCAGCAGCTTGGATGGGGGCAATCAGCCCCAGCATTTT	CASSLDGGNQPQHF
-	-	TRBV28	TRBJ1-2	TGTGCCAGCAGCCCCCCACTGGATTGGAACTATGGCTACACCTTC	CASSPPLDWNYGYTF
TRBD2	-	TRBV4-3	TRBJ2-1	TGCGCCAGCAGCCAAGACGAGCGGGGCAATGAGCAGTTCTTC	CASSQDERGNEQFF
-	-	TRBV6-1	TRBJ1-3	TGTGCCAGCAGTGAAGAGGGGGGGCTCGGAAACACCATATATTTT	CASSEEGGLGNTIYF
TRBD1	-	TRBV2	TRBJ2-3	TGTGCCAGCAGTGAAGGGCAGGGGGCAGATACGCAGTATTTT	CASSEGQGADTQYF
-	-	TRBV7-9	TRBJ2-5	TGTGCCAGCAGCTTACCTTGGACAGTCGAAGAGACCCAGTACTTC	CASSLPWTVEETQYF
TRBD1	-	TRBV28	TRBJ1-2	TGTGCCAGCAGTTTTTCCGACAGGGCGAGTGGCTACACCTTC	CASSFSDRASGYTF
-	-	TRBV6-5	TRBJ1-4	TGTGCCAGCAGTGCTCAGGGGAATTGGGAAAAACTGTTTTTT	CASSAQGNWEKLFF
TRBD1	-	TRBV29-1	TRBJ2-5	TGCAGCGTCGACGGGACAGATGACCAAGAGACCCAGTACTTC	CSVDGTDDQETQYF
-	-	TRBV27	TRBJ2-7	TGTGCCAGCAGTTTAAGGGGGAGTCCCTACGAGCAGTACTTC	CASSLRGSPYEQYF
-	-	TRBV25-1	TRBJ2-2	TGTGCCAGCAGTGAACAGGAGTTGGGCACCGGGGAGCTGTTTTTT	CASSEQELGTGELFF
TRBD1	-	TRBV5-6	TRBJ1-1	TGTGCCAGCAGCGACGCGACAGGGGGCGGCACTGAAGCTTTCTTT	CASSDATGGGTEAFF
-	-	TRBV6-5	TRBJ1-1	TGTGCCAGCAGTTACTCCAGGACTTTATTCACTGAAGCTTTCTTT	CASSYSRTLFTEAFF